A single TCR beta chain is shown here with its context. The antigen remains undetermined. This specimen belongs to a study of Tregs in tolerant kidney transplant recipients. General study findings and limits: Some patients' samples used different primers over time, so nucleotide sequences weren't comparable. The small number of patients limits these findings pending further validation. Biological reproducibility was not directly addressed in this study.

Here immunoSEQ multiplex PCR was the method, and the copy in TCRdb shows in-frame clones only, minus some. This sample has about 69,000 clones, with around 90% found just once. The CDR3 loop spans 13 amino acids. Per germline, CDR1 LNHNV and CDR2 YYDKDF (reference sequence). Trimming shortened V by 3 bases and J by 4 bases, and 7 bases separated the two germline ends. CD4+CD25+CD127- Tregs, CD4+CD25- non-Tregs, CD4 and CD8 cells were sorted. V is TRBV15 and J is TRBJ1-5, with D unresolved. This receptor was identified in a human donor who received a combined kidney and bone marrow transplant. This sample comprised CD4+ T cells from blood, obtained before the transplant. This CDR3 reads CATSSRGNQPQHF. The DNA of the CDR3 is TGTGCCACCAGCAGCCGGGGAAATCAGCCCCAGCATTTT.